This passage covers 27 T cell receptor beta chains from one sample sequenced in a study of shared clonotypes between healthy human individuals. The assay was immunoSEQ multiplex PCR, and TCRdb's table has in-frame clones only and misses some. The data contain some 470,000 clones, approximately 80% of them singletons. Sequencing used PBMCs. These receptors were taken from a woman aged 40 to 50 in good health. Some clones in this sample may be carry-over from other donors' samples.

V is TRBV7-9 and J is TRBJ2-3; 8 bases fit TRBD2. This CDR3 contains 16 residues. Per germline, CDR1 SEHNR and CDR2 FQNEAQ (reference sequence). The ends lost 1 base at V and 0 bases at J; junction bases unmatched: 3. CDR3: CASSLVTGGSTDTQYF. The CDR3 DNA is TGTGCCAGCAGCTTAGTGACGGGAGGGAGCACAGATACGCAGTATTTT.

As concerns this clone: The identical CDR3 is also encoded by other nucleotide sequences in the sample. The chain joins TRBV9 to TRBJ2-1, with D unclear. CDR1 and CDR2 from the germline V gene are SGDLS and YYNGEE. The V and J ends lost 0 bases and 3 bases respectively, with 7 bases between them. This CDR3 region has 14 residues. The CDR3 DNA is TGTGCCAGCAGCGTAGTCGGAAACTACAATGAGCAGTTCTTC. Translation gives CASSVVGNYNEQFF.

The chain recombines TRBV9 with TRBJ2-7, with 8 bases lining up with TRBD1. The J segment lost 1 base and the V segment lost 3 bases, leaving 3 bases of the junction unmatched. CDR1 and CDR2 (germline): SGDLS, YYNGEE. CDR3 length equals 14 residues. The CDR3 region is CASSADRGSYEQYF. Here the CDR3 DNA reads TGTGCCAGCAGCGCAGACAGGGGATCCTACGAGCAGTACTTC.

This clone was counted a few times. This chain connects TRBV2 to TRBJ1-1; D gene uncertain. The CDR3 extends over 10 amino acids. V dropped 7 bases and J dropped 8 bases, with 8 bases sitting between them. Per the germline V gene, CDR1 is SNHLY and CDR2 is FYNNEI. The CDR3 here is CASKLYEAFF. In DNA, the CDR3 is TGTGCCAGCAAGTTGTACGAAGCTTTCTTT.

The chain employs TRBV5-1 and TRBJ1-3; 8 positions agree with TRBD1. The CDR3 consists of 15 residues. V trimming: 7 bases; J trimming: 3 bases; junction bases outside the gene matches: 9. The germline CDR1 and CDR2 sequences are SGHRS and YFSETQ. The CDR3 region has the DNA TGCGCCAGCCCCGCAGGGGGCTATAGTGGAAACACCATATATTTT. It specifies CASPAGGYSGNTIYF.

This sequence joins TRBV30 and TRBJ2-7; no clear D gene. CDR3 length: 11 residues. CDR1 is GTSNPN and CDR2 is SVGIG in the germline V gene (reference sequence). Trimming removed 3 bases from V and 5 bases from J, with 8 bases in between. In DNA, the CDR3 is TGTGCCTGGAGCGACGGAGACGAGCAGTACTTC. This translates into CAWSDGDEQYF.

The chain is built from TRBV7-3 and TRBJ2-2; 13 bases match TRBD2. The CDR3 covers 16 residues. V lost 5 bases, J lost 4 bases, and 4 bases stayed unmatched. Germline V gene lookup returns CDR1 SGHTA and CDR2 FQGTGA. The CDR3 DNA is TGTGCCAGCAGCCCACTAGCGGGAGGGCCCACCGGGGAGCTGTTTTTT. It yields the protein CASSPLAGGPTGELFF.

V gene TRBV19 combines with J gene TRBJ2-3, with TRBD2 as a possible D gene (5 bases). V lost 3 bases and J lost 1, with 11 bases in between. CDR3 length equals 15 residues. Germline V gene lookup returns CDR1 LNHDA and CDR2 SQIVND (reference sequence). CDR3 bases: TGTGCCAGTAGTATGATCGGGAAAGGCACAGATACGCAGTATTTT. Encoded protein: CASSMIGKGTDTQYF.

The gene calls are TRBV4-2 and TRBJ2-5, with TRBD2 identical over 13 bases. The end of the DNA is better explained by TRBJ2-7, so the J call may be wrong. The CDR3 has 18 amino acids. The germline CDR1 and CDR2 sequences are LGHNA and YNFKEQ. CDR3 nucleotides: TGTGCCAGCAGCCGCCAACGAGGGACTAGCGGGGACTCCTACGAGCAGTACTTC. Translated, it gives CASSRQRGTSGDSYEQYF.

This clone appeared a few times. This likely reflects a read error, since a far larger clone is one base away. V and J are TRBV7-2 and TRBJ1-1; D uncertain. Trimming took off 1 base at V and 1 base at J, with 4 bases between the two ends. The CDR3 extends over 13 amino acids. Germline assignment: CDR1 SGHTA and CDR2 FQGNSA. The CDR3 coding sequence is TGTGCCAGCAGCTTAGTTCAGAACACTGAAGCTTTCTTT. Protein: CASSLVQNTEAFF. The whole variable domain, filled in from reference TRBV7-2 and TRBJ1-1, reads GAGVSQSPSNKVTEKGKDVELRCDPISGHTALYWYRQSLGQGLEFLIYFQGNSAPDKSGLPSDRFSAERTGGSVSTLTIQRTQQEDSAVYLCASSLVQNTEAFFGQGTRLTVV.

This chain uses TRBV4-3 with TRBJ2-2, with 7 bases matching TRBD2. V shed 0 bases, J shed 1 base, and the junction held 5 bases outside the gene matches. Per the germline V gene, CDR1 is LGHNA and CDR2 is YSLEER. The CDR3 spans 17 residues. The CDR3 reads CASSQDFLAENTGELFF. As DNA, the CDR3 is TGCGCCAGCAGCCAAGACTTCCTAGCGGAGAACACCGGGGAGCTGTTTTTT.

This clone was recorded many times. The chain links TRBV2 to TRBJ2-5; possibly TRBD1 for D (6 bases). Looked up from germline, CDR1 is SNHLY and CDR2 is FYNNEI. Trimming shortened V by 7 bases and J by 4 bases, and 10 bases separated the two germline ends. CDR3 length: 12 residues. In DNA, the CDR3 is TGTGCCAGCATCTCGACAGGAGAGACCCAGTACTTC. As protein: CASISTGETQYF.

Remarks on this clone: A read error may explain this, as a much larger clone is one base away. This chain links TRBV7-2 with TRBJ2-6, with unresolved D. CDR1 and CDR2 (germline): SGHTA, FQGNSA. This CDR3 region has 12 residues. Trimming removed 3 bases at V and 3 bases at J, with 0 bases between. The CDR3 reads CASSFGANVLTF. As DNA, the CDR3 is TGTGCCAGCAGCTTTGGGGCCAACGTCCTGACTTTC.

The CDR3 spells CAISEGMGEKLFF. The DNA for the CDR3 is TGTGCCATCAGTGAGGGGATGGGTGAAAAACTGTTTTTT. This chain joins TRBV10-3 and TRBJ1-4; no definite D call. Trimming cost V 2 bases and J 7 bases, with 8 bases left between them. CDR1 and CDR2 (germline): ENHRY, SYGVKD. The CDR3 runs 13 residues.

In this sample, this clone turned up a few times. This chain connects TRBV18 to TRBJ1-2, with D uncertain. Deletions cut 1 base from V and 4 bases from J, with 7 bases between. The CDR3 has 13 amino acids. Germline loops: CDR1 KGHSH, CDR2 LQKENI. The CDR3 coding sequence is TGTGCCAGCTCACCACAGGGTATCTATGGCTACACCTTC. Residues: CASSPQGIYGYTF.

The V and J genes are TRBV11-2 and TRBJ2-5; 12 nucleotides agree with TRBD1. Germline-derived CDR1 and CDR2 are SGHAT and FQNNGV. The CDR3 contains 15 residues. Trimming removed 4 bases from V and 1 base from J; junction bases left unmatched: 1. CDR3 in amino acids: CASSSGQGAQETQYF. In DNA form, the CDR3 reads TGTGCCAGCAGCTCGGGACAGGGGGCCCAAGAGACCCAGTACTTC.

The count of this clone is one. This sequence joins TRBV28 and TRBJ1-1; D gene unclear. Trimming removed 7 bases at V and 3 bases at J, with 12 bases between. The CDR3 runs to 13 residues. Per germline, CDR1 MDHEN and CDR2 SYDVKM. CDR3: CASTPRFDTEAFF. The CDR3 bases are TGTGCCAGCACCCCCCGGTTTGACACTGAAGCTTTCTTT.

This clone was seen more than once but under ten times. The chain joins TRBV6-4 to TRBJ1-1; D unresolved. Germline CDR1 reads MRHNA; CDR2 reads SNTAGT. The CDR3 length is 13 residues. Trimming removed 8 bases from V and 1 base from J, with 11 bases in between. The CDR3 bases are TGTGCCAGCTCCCCCAGGTCGAACACTGAAGCTTTCTTT. Translating gives CASSPRSNTEAFF.

A few counts support this clone. This chain joins TRBV6-4 and TRBJ1-2; a possible D gene is TRBD1 (6 bases). The CDR3 is made up of 14 amino acids. Germline V CDR1 and CDR2: MRHNA, SNTAGT. Trimming removed 0 bases from V and 5 bases from J, with 10 bases in between. CDR3 DNA sequence: TGTGCCAGCAGTGACTCGAAACAGGGTTATGGCTACACCTTC. This translates into CASSDSKQGYGYTF.

This clone was observed a few times. The V and J genes are TRBV7-8 and TRBJ2-7; no clear D gene. The CDR3 loop spans 14 amino acids. V was pared by 5 bases and J by 5 bases, with 16 bases between. Germline CDR1 SGHVS, CDR2 FQNEAQ. Written as DNA, the CDR3 is TGTGCCAGCAGCCTAGATGGGGTACTTGACGAGCAGTACTTC. Amino acid sequence: CASSLDGVLDEQYF.

This clone occurred a few times. The chain couples TRBV28 to TRBJ1-4; D unclear. V lost 4 bases and J lost 2, with 8 bases in between. This CDR3 comprises 14 residues. CDR1 is MDHEN, CDR2 SYDVKM, per germline. The CDR3 coding sequence is TGTGCCAGCAGTTCCGCGACGACTAATGAAAAACTGTTTTTT. Its translation is CASSSATTNEKLFF.

V usage is TRBV9 and J usage is TRBJ2-5, with 8 bases aligning to TRBD1. The DNA end favors TRBJ2-7, so the J call may be wrong. Germline lookup yields CDR1 SGDLS and CDR2 YYNGEE. This CDR3 is 14 amino acids long. The DNA of the CDR3 is TGTGCCAGCAGCGTGACCGGACAGGGCTACGAGCAGTACTTC. Residues: CASSVTGQGYEQYF.

V usage is TRBV7-8 and J usage is TRBJ1-5; the D gene is possibly TRBD1 (6 bases). Deletions cut 5 bases from V and 7 bases from J, with 15 bases between. Germline V CDR1 and CDR2: SGHVS, FQNEAQ. The CDR3 is 14 residues long. The CDR3 reads CASSIKTGFQPQHF. CDR3 DNA: TGTGCCAGCAGCATAAAGACAGGTTTCCAGCCCCAGCATTTT.

The rearrangement joins TRBV21-1 to TRBJ1-1. TRBV21-1 is a listed pseudogene. The CDR3 totals 14 residues. The CDR3 sequence is CASTLGREGTEAFF. CDR3 coding DNA: TGTGCCAGCACCCTAGGCAGAGAGGGCACTGAAGCTTTCTTT.

The chain recombines TRBV5-1 with TRBJ2-1; the match to TRBD2 covers 9 bases. The CDR3 has 18 residues. Unmatched junction bases numbered 17, after V lost 0 bases and J lost 10 bases. CDR1 and CDR2 (germline): SGHRS, YFSETQ. The CDR3 DNA reads as TGCGCCAGCAGCTTGGAACAGTTGGGGGTAGCGGGAGCCCGGGAGCAGTTCTTC. This codes for CASSLEQLGVAGAREQFF.

On this clone itself: At one boundary the junction diverges from the germline segment, which might be a read error. J is TRBJ2-1 and V is TRBV19, with TRBD2 matching over 11 bases. Germline V lookup: CDR1 LNHDA, CDR2 SQIVND (reference sequence). The CDR3 spans 16 residues. The CDR3 here is CTSSTLGLAAYNEQFF. CDR3 bases: TGTACCAGTAGTACACTGGGACTAGCGGCCTACAATGAGCAGTTCTTC.

This rearrangement joins TRBV5-6 to TRBJ2-5; possibly TRBD1 for D (5 bases). The CDR3 is 18 amino acids. Germline V CDR1 and CDR2: SGHDT, YYEEEE. Between the trimmed V and J ends, which lost 0 bases and 5 bases, there was a span of 23 bases. DNA of the CDR3: TGTGCCAGCAGCTTGGCGCACTCAAGGCTCAGGGTCTGGGAGACCCAGTACTTC. Its translation: CASSLAHSRLRVWETQYF.